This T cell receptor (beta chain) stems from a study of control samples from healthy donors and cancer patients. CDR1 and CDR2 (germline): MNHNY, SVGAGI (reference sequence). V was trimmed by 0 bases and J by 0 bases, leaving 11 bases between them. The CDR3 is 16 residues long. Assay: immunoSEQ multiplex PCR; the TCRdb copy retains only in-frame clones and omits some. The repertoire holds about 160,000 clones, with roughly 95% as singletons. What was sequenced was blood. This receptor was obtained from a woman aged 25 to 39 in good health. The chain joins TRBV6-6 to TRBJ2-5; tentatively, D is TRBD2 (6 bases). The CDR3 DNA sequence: TGTGCCAGCAGTTACTCCGGGGGACCGAACCAAGAGACCCAGTACTTC. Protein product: CASSYSGGPNQETQYF.